This record looks at one TCR beta chain sequence and its context. The sample holds a few counts of this clonotype. It lacks a known antigen. No much larger clonotype is one base removed from it; base qualities were not supplied. Ficoll-Paque density gradient centrifugation was used to isolate PBMCs. This sample is part of a study of T-cell memory formation after mild COVID-19 (dated by TCRdb to about 2021). As for the study more broadly: Most TCR sequence clusters were specific to one of the two donors. T-cell clones expanding and contracting after mild COVID-19 in a couple of donors were tracked by longitudinal TCRalpha and TCRbeta repertoire sequencing. The cohort comprised two young, previously healthy adult volunteers, one female and one male.

V is reduced by 3 bases and J by 5 bases, leaving a spacing of 16 bases between them. The CDR3, cysteine through phenylalanine, is 15 amino acids long. Only the CDR3 portion is preserved as DNA: 45 bases, with reading frame beginning at the first base. As encoded in the germline V gene, CDR1 is KGHSH while CDR2 is LQKENI. Overall study outcomes, separate from this receptor: Contracting CD4+ clones turned up mainly in the CM and EM memory subsets, whereas EMRA was where CD8+ clones were enriched. Whether the second-wave clones peaking on day 37 were SARS-CoV-2 specific was not confirmed. Only two mild cases were covered by the study, and larger cohorts that include severe cases with pre-infection samples were considered necessary. The detection of some responding clones in pre-infection memory suggests that pre-existing cross-reactive memory T cells joined the SARS-CoV-2 response. From day 15 to 85, contracting clones showed balanced CD4/CD8 phenotypes, whereas a second wave of clones that expanded from day 15 to 37 leaned towards CD4+.

Reads for this sample came from an Illumina NovaSeq 6000. TCRalpha and TCRbeta cDNA libraries were constructed by 5'RACE with constant-segment primers, with sample barcodes and unique molecular identifiers being introduced. Trizol reagent was used to extract RNA from every sample. The libraries were amplified in two PCR steps, and the second step added a second sample barcode and Illumina TruSeq adapters. Libraries were sequenced on an Illumina NovaSeq with 2 x 150 bp paired-end reads. Turning to the authors' computational methods: The reads were demultiplexed and collapsed into UMI-guided consensus sequences using migec v1.2.7. Using mixcr v2.1.11, UMI consensuses were aligned to TRA and TRB V and J templates and then assembled into clonotypes. A clonotype was counted as expanded or contracted only if both edgeR and NoisET called the change significant, with noise models trained on biological replicates. For edgeR calls, the cutoffs were a false discovery rate-adjusted p below 0.01 and a log2 fold-change threshold of 1. As an exploratory analysis of dynamics, max-normalized trajectories of the 1000 most abundant clonotypes were examined by PCA with hierarchical clustering. Each responding clone was given a CD4 or CD8 phenotype based on the CD4+ and CD8+ repertoires, which had been sequenced separately. TCRdb reran the public reads through fastp at Q25 and MiXCR, keeping productive beta chains. Each entry merges the rows of one CDR3 protein and shows their most common DNA and genes. V and J calls and clone size were set by TCRdb, not the authors. The sample table holds 470,000 or so distinct CDR3 sequences, of which 20% were seen once. The ten most abundant clones make up roughly 8.4% of the sample.

This receptor chain uses TRBV18 and TRBJ1-2; no D gene call is confident. This receptor was obtained from an adult woman who had mild COVID-19 (a few samples of this study predate the infection). The sample titles of this study are shuffled in the database, so cell type and time point are left out; the donor was told from shared clones. Sequenced material: PBMCs or a T cell subset sorted from them (not recorded which). The CDR3 corresponds to CASSPDKVSSYGYTF. Here is the DNA: TGTGCCAGCTCACCCGATAAGGTTAGCTCTTATGGCTACACCTTC.